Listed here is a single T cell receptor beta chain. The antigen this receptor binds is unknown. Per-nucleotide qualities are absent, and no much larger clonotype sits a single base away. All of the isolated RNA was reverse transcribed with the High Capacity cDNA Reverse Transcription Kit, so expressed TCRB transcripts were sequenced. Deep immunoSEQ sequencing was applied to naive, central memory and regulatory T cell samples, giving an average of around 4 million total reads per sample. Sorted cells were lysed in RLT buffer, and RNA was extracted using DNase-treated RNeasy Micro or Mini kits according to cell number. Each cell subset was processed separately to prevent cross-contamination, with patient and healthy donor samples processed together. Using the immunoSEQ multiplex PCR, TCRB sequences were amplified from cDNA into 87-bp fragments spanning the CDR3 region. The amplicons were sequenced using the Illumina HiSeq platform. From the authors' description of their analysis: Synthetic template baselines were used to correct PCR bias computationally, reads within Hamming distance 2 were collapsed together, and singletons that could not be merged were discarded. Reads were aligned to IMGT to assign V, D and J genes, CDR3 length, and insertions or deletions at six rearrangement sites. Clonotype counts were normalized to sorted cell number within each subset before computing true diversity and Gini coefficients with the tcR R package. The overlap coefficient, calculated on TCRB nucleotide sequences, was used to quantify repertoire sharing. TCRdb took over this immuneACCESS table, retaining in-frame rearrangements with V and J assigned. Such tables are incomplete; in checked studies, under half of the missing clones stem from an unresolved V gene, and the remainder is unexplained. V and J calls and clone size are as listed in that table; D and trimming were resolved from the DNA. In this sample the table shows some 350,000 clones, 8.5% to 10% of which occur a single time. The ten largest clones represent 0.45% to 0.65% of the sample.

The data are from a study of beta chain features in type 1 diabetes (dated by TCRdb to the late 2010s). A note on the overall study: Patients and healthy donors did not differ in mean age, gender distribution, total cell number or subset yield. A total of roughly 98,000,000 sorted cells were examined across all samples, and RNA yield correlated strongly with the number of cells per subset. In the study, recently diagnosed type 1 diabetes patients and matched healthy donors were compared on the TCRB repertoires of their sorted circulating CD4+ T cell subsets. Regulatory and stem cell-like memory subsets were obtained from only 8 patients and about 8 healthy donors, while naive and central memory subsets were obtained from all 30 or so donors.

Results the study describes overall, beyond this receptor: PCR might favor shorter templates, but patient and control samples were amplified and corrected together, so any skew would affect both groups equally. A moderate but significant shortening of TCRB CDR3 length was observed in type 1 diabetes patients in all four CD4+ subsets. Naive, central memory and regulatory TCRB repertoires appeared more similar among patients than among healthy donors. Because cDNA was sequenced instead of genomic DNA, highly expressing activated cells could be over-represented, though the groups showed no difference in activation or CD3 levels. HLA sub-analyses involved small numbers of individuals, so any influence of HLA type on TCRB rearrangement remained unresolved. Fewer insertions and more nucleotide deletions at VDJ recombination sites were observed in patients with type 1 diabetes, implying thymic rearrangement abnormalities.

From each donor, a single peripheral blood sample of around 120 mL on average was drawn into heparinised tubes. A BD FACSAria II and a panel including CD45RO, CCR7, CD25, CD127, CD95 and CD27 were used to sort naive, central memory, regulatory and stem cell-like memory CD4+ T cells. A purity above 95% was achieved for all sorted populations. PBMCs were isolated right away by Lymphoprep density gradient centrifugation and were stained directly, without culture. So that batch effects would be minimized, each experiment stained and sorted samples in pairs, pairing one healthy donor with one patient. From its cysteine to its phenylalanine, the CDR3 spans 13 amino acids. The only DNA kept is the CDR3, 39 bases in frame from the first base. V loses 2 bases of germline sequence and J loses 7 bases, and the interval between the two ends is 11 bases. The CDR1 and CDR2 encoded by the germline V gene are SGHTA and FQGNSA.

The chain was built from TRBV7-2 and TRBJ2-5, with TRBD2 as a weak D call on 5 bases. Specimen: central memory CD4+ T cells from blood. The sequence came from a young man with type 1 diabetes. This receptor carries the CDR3 CASSLNWAGTQYF. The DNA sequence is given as TGTGCCAGCAGCTTAAACTGGGCGGGGACCCAGTACTTC.